These 17 T cell receptor beta chains were sequenced from one sample in a study of identifying expanded T cells in peripheral blood (dated by TCRdb to the late 2010s). The library was obtained by the immunoSEQ multiplex PCR assay. In its TCRdb copy, this immuneACCESS table keeps in-frame sequences only and misses some clones. Where compared with another copy, unresolved V genes explain less than half of these, and the others have no known cause. A total of more than 85,000 clones appear in this sample, 88% of them only once. The ten top clones hold roughly 14% of the sample. The specimen sequenced was blood. These receptors all come from a person between 18 and 75 years old in good health.

The chain recombines TRBV14 with TRBJ2-1, with unresolved D. Trimming took 1 base from V and 6 from J, leaving 10 bases between them. This CDR3 is 14 amino acids long. Germline V gives CDR1 SGHDN, CDR2 FVKESK. The chain's CDR3 is CASSQGHPGNEQFF. The CDR3, as DNA: TGTGCCAGCAGCCAAGGACACCCAGGCAATGAGCAGTTCTTC. Full variable domain (missing parts from reference TRBV14 and TRBJ2-1): EAGVTQFPSHSVIEKGQTVTLRCDPISGHDNLYWYRRVMGKEIKFLLHFVKESKQDESGMPNNRFLAERTGGTYSTLKVQPAELEDSGVYFCASSQGHPGNEQFFGPGTRLTVL.

The genes are TRBV5-1 and TRBJ1-1; D remains unclear. The CDR3 has 13 residues. CDR1 is SGHRS and CDR2 is YFSETQ in the germline V gene. Trimming removed 0 bases from V and 0 bases from J, with 3 bases in between. The CDR3 DNA reads as TGCGCCAGCAGCTTGGATTTGAACACTGAAGCTTTCTTT. Translating it yields CASSLDLNTEAFF.

The rearrangement joins TRBV5-3 to TRBJ1-2; tentative D call: TRBD1 (6 bases). TRBV5-3 qualifies as an ORF whose function is uncertain. The germline V and J ends were trimmed by 2 bases and 4 bases, with 15 bases remaining between them. The CDR3 has 15 residues. This chain's CDR3 is CARSFTLTGTYGYTF. The CDR3 DNA reads TGTGCCAGAAGCTTTACCTTGACAGGAACCTATGGCTACACCTTC.

The chain links TRBV4-2 to TRBJ2-1, with 8 bases identical to TRBD2. The CDR3 contains 18 residues. With V trimmed by 1 base and J by 8 bases, 16 bases remained unmatched. Germline V CDR1 and CDR2: LGHNA, YNFKEQ. The CDR3 DNA reads TGTGCCAGCAGCCAAGGATTAAGCGGGGGCCCGCGGGTCTATGAGCAGTTCTTC. Translated, it gives CASSQGLSGGPRVYEQFF.

The chain links TRBV28 to TRBJ1-5; 8 positions agree with TRBD1. V trimming: 4 bases; J trimming: 1 base; junction bases outside the gene matches: 6. The CDR3 length is 16 residues. The germline V gene has CDR1 MDHEN and CDR2 SYDVKM. Here the CDR3 reads CASSWQGARSNQPQHF. DNA of the CDR3: TGTGCCAGCAGTTGGCAGGGGGCCAGAAGCAATCAGCCCCAGCATTTT.

This clone was counted only a few times. This rearrangement joins TRBV7-9 to TRBJ1-1; TRBD1 aligns across 7 bases. Looked up from germline, CDR1 is SEHNR and CDR2 is FQNEAQ (reference sequence). The CDR3 sequence is 14 residues long. V was pared by 5 bases and J by 1 base, with 4 bases of the junction left unmatched. The CDR3 sequence: CASSVDRANTEAFF. Here the CDR3 DNA reads TGTGCCAGCAGCGTCGACAGGGCGAACACTGAAGCTTTCTTT. Based on the CDR3 plus reference TRBV7-9 and TRBJ1-1, the full variable domain is DTGVSQNPRHKITKRGQNVTFRCDPISEHNRLYWYRQTLGQGPEFLTYFQNEAQLEKSRLLSDRFSAERPKGSFSTLEIQRTEQGDSAMYLCASSVDRANTEAFFGQGTRLTVV.

This chain links TRBV27 with TRBJ2-1; D unresolved. The V and J ends lost 6 bases and 3 bases respectively, with 9 bases between them. The CDR3 is 13 amino acids. CDR1 and CDR2 from the germline V gene are MNHEY and SMNVEV (reference sequence). As DNA, the CDR3 is TGTGCCAGCAGCCAGCTAGACTACAATGAGCAGTTCTTC. Residues: CASSQLDYNEQFF.

This clone appeared a single time. The chain recombines TRBV9 with TRBJ2-7, with TRBD2 matching over 9 bases. Germline assignment: CDR1 SGDLS and CDR2 YYNGEE. V lost 0 bases and J lost 2; bases outside the gene matches: 3. There are 15 residues in the CDR3. DNA for the CDR3: TGTGCCAGCAGCGTAGACCTAGCGGGAACCTACGAGCAGTACTTC. Translating it yields CASSVDLAGTYEQYF.

V is TRBV6-5 and J is TRBJ1-1; D uncertain. Trimming took 7 bases from V and 4 from J, leaving 13 bases between them. The length of the CDR3 is 13 residues. Germline V gives CDR1 MNHEY, CDR2 SVGAGI. DNA of the CDR3: TGTGCCAGCACCTCGCTGGGGTCCACTGAAGCTTTCTTT. This gives the protein CASTSLGSTEAFF.

The rearrangement joins TRBV11-2 to TRBJ2-1; D uncertain. The CDR3 contains 14 residues. The V gene's germline CDR1 is SGHAT and CDR2 FQNNGV. V dropped 9 bases and J dropped 8 bases, with 20 bases sitting between them. CDR3 in DNA: TGTGCCAGTAAGCCAACGAACGGGTTCCATGAGCAGTTCTTC. Translated: CASKPTNGFHEQFF.

The rearrangement links TRBV27 to TRBJ1-2; D call uncertain. The germline gives CDR1 MNHEY, CDR2 SMNVEV (reference sequence). The CDR3 is made up of 14 amino acids. V lost 5 bases and J 8 bases, leaving 18 bases between the germline ends. The CDR3 DNA sequence: TGTGCCAGCAGTCCCCGGGAGGCTGGGGAAGGCTACACCTTC. Translation gives CASSPREAGEGYTF.

This chain joins TRBV2 and TRBJ1-3, with TRBD1 as a possible D gene (5 bases). The CDR3 consists of 14 residues. CDR1 is SNHLY and CDR2 is FYNNEI in the germline V gene. Trimming removed 3 bases at V and 3 bases at J, with 9 bases between. The CDR3 sequence: CASSDSGHGNTIYF. For the CDR3, the DNA is TGTGCCAGCAGTGACTCAGGGCATGGAAACACCATATATTTT.

The chain employs TRBV6-4 and TRBJ2-2; 7 nucleotides align to TRBD2. The J segment lost 5 bases and the V segment lost 2 bases, leaving 8 bases of the junction unmatched. The germline CDR1 and CDR2 sequences are MRHNA and SNTAGT. This CDR3 region has 16 residues. CDR3 amino acids: CASSDVAGVATGELFF. CDR3 coding DNA: TGTGCCAGCAGTGACGTTGCGGGAGTTGCTACCGGGGAGCTGTTTTTT.

The J gene is TRBJ1-3, the V gene TRBV4-1; D is uncertain. From germline, CDR1 is MGHRA and CDR2 YSYEKL. This CDR3 is built from 15 residues. Trimming pared 1 base from V and 3 bases from J, leaving 10 bases between. CDR3 sequence reads: CASSQGLVIGNTIYF. DNA for the CDR3: TGCGCCAGCAGCCAAGGTCTGGTGATTGGAAACACCATATATTTT.

The rearrangement joins TRBV4-3 to TRBJ2-7; no clear D. CDR1 is LGHNA and CDR2 is YSLEER in the germline V gene. The CDR3 contains 12 residues. Trimming removed 1 base from V and 4 bases from J, with 5 bases in between. CDR3 amino acids: CASSQVGYEQYF. The CDR3 region has the DNA TGCGCCAGCAGCCAAGTAGGATACGAGCAGTACTTC.

The chain links TRBV6-5 to TRBJ2-2; maybe TRBD1 (5 bases). Trimming pared 2 bases from V and 4 bases from J, leaving 8 bases between. The CDR3 runs 14 residues. CDR1 is MNHEY and CDR2 is SVGAGI in the germline V gene. For the CDR3, the DNA is TGTGCCAGCAGTTACGAAGGGGTCACCGGGGAGCTGTTTTTT. Amino acid sequence: CASSYEGVTGELFF.

The CDR3 loop reads CASSSGTGVSPLHF. The CDR3 bases are TGTGCCAGTAGTTCCGGGACAGGGGTATCACCCCTCCACTTT. The chain carries TRBV19 and TRBJ1-6; TRBD1 matches 10 bases. Trimming removed 5 bases from V and 10 bases from J; junction bases left unmatched: 5. The CDR3 length is 14 residues. The germline CDR1 and CDR2 sequences are LNHDA and SQIVND (reference sequence).